The T cell receptor (beta chain) described here comes from a study of blood T cell repertoires in COVID-19. Study details: The samples span acute and convalescent COVID-19 from the United States, Italy and Spain. Sample material is recorded as cDNA or gDNA derived from T cells, B-cell-depleted T cells, or PBMCs.

The CDR3 totals 13 residues. V shed 8 bases and J 6 bases; nucleotides not matched to a gene: 9. From germline, CDR1 is LNHDA and CDR2 SQIVND (reference sequence). Methods used by the authors: How many nucleated cells were present was estimated from reference gene primer amplification. Here immunoSEQ multiplex PCR was the method, and the copy in TCRdb shows in-frame clones only, minus some. That table is the source of V, J and clone size, and D and trimming were worked out from the DNA. The sample yields a few hundred thousand clones, under 90% seen once. The sample was peripheral blood. This TCR derives from an elderly woman with acute or convalescent COVID-19. The V gene is TRBV19, the J gene TRBJ2-7; 8 bases match TRBD1. Here the CDR3 DNA reads TGTGCCAGTGGACCCCAGGGGGCGACCGAGCAGTACTTC. Translating it yields CASGPQGATEQYF. Full variable domain (outside the CDR3, taken from reference TRBV19 and TRBJ2-7): DGGITQSPKYLFRKEGQNVTLSCEQNLNHDAMYWYRQDPGQGLRLIYYSQIVNDFQKGDIAEGYSVSREKKESFPLTVTSAQKNPTAFYLCASGPQGATEQYFGPGTRLTVT.